This entry features one T cell receptor beta chain sequence. Per germline, CDR1 MNHEY and CDR2 SMNVEV (reference sequence). With 4 bases clipped from V and 8 bases from J, the junction kept 7 bases outside the gene matches. CDR3 size: 14 residues. The data were taken from a study of blood T cell repertoires in COVID-19. Study-wide context: T cells, B-cell-depleted T cells, or PBMCs supplied cDNA or gDNA.

In the authors' methods: By means of reference gene primer amplification, nucleated cell counts were estimated. Clones were read by immunoSEQ multiplex PCR, and TCRdb kept only the in-frame ones, dropping some. Clone size and the V and J calls come from that table; the DNA yielded D and trimming. The sample lists more than 250,000 clones, roughly 86% occurring once. The sequence derives from a woman in her 30s who had recovered from COVID-19. Sequencing was performed on peripheral blood. This sequence joins TRBV27 and TRBJ1-1, with 10 bases lining up with TRBD1. CDR3 in amino acids: CASSWGQGITEAFF. The CDR3 nucleotides are TGTGCCAGCAGTTGGGGACAGGGGATAACCGAAGCTTTCTTT.